This record concerns one TCR beta chain sequence. What it binds is not known. Measured with immunoSEQ multiplex PCR; TCRdb has only the in-frame clones, and not every one. Among approximately 150,000 clones listed, about 90% were seen once. The data originate from a study of T cell responses to AZD1222 COVID-19 vaccine. Findings and limits, study-wide: Repertoires were obtained solely post-peak T cell response.

Germline CDR1 and CDR2: LNHDA and SQIVND (reference sequence). V gave up 6 bases and J gave up 7 bases; unmatched junction bases: 9. This CDR3 is built from 14 residues. This TCR came from an adult who received the AZD1222 COVID-19 vaccine. This specimen consisted of peripheral blood, obtained 28 days after the second AZD1222 dose. V usage is TRBV19 and J usage is TRBJ1-5, with TRBD1 matching over 7 bases. As DNA, the CDR3 is TGTGCCAGTAGCTACTCAGGGGGAGAGCAGCCCCAGCATTTT. This gives the protein CASSYSGGEQPQHF.